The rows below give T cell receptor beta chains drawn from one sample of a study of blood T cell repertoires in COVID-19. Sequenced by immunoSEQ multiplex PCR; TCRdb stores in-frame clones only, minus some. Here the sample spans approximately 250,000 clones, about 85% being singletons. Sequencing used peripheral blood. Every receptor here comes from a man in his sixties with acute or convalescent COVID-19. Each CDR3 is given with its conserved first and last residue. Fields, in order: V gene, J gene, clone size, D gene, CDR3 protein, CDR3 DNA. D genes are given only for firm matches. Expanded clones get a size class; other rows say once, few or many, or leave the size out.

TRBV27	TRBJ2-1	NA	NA	CASSPTLLGTYNEQFF	TGTGCCAGCAGTCCAACTCTACTAGGGACCTACAATGAGCAGTTCTTC
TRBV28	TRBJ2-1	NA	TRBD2	CASSPSLGGGPGLAGFEQFF	TGTGCCAGCAGTCCCAGTCTAGGGGGGGGACCGGGACTAGCGGGCTTCGAGCAGTTCTTC
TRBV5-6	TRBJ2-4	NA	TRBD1	CASSLSGMGQGVFQYF	TGTGCCAGCAGCTTGAGTGGGATGGGACAGGGTGTTTTTCAGTACTTC
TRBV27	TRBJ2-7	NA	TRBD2	CASSLASGGYEQYF	TGTGCCAGCAGTTTAGCTAGCGGGGGATACGAGCAGTACTTC
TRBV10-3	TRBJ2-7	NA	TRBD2	CAINSASGSAQYF	TGTGCCATCAACTCCGCAAGCGGGAGTGCACAGTACTTC
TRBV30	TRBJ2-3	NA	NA	CAWSYTDTQYF	TGTGCCTGGAGTTACACAGATACGCAGTATTTT
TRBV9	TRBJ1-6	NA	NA	CASSARRDSPLHF	TGTGCCAGCAGCGCAAGGCGGGATTCACCCCTCCACTTT
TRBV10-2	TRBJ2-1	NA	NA	CASSDGGTHLENEQFF	TGCGCCAGCAGTGACGGCGGGACTCACCTCGAAAATGAGCAGTTCTTC
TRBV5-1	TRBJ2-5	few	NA	CASRTSAGAKETQYF	TGCGCCAGCAGAACGTCGGCGGGGGCTAAAGAGACCCAGTACTTC
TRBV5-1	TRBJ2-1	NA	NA	CASSFLAGPYNEQFF	TGCGCCAGCAGCTTTTTAGCAGGGCCATACAATGAGCAGTTCTTC
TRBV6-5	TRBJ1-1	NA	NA	CASSPQGIGTEAFF	TGTGCCAGCAGTCCTCAGGGCATTGGCACTGAAGCTTTCTTT
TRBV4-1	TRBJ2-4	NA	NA	CASSPPGDYFGKNIQYF	TGCGCCAGCAGCCCACCAGGGGACTACTTCGGCAAAAACATTCAGTACTTC
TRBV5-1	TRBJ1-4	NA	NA	CASSSGLANEKLFF	TGCGCCAGCAGCTCAGGGTTAGCTAATGAAAAACTGTTTTTT
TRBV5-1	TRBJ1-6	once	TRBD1	CASSLASGTGASYNSPLHF	TGCGCCAGCAGCTTGGCTAGTGGGACAGGAGCCTCCTATAATTCACCCCTCCACTTT